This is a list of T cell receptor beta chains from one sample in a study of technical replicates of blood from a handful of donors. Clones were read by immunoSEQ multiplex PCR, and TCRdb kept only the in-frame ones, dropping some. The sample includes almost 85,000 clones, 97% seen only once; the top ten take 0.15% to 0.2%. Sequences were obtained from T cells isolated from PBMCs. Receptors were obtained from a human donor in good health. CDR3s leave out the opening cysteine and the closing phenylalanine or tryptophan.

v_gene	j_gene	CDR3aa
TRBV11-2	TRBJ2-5	ASSLGTSFDETQY
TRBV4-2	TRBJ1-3	ASSQAQGAVGNTIY
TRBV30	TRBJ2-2	AWEPQGRGAGELF
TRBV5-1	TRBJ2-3	ASRSGQNTDTQY
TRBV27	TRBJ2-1	ASSPLTGQGLGEQF
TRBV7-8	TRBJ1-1	ASSFSGMNTEAF
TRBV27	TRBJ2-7	ASSRPDTYEQY
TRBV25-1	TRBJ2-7	ASSEFGGTYEQY
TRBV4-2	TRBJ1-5	ASSTLRNQPQH
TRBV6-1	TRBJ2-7	ASHRGPDYEQY
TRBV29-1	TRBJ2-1	SGYGLAGGPVYNEQF
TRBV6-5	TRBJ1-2	ASSLQGMRYT
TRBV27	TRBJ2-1	ASNARGEQF
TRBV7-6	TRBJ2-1	ASSLRNRDRVPNEQF
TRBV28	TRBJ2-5	ASGVQETQY
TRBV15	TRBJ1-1	ATSSQTEAF
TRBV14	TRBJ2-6	ASSQDSVVTGANVLT
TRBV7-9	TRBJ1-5	ASSLAGGSNQPQH
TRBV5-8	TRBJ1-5	ASSLINSNQPQH
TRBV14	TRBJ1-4	ASSPRLDRGEKLF
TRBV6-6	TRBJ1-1	ASSTTENRFEAF
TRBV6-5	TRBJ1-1	ASSYHSRQFNTEAF
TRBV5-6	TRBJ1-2	ASSLGLGHQDDGYT
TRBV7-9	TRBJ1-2	ASSLGPGQDGYT
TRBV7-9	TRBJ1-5	ASSGYGTDSNQPQH
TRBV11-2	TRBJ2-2	ASSSGLAGGRRTGELF
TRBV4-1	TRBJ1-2	ASSHPVTANYGYT
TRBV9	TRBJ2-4	ASSPGDREGLLVKNIQY
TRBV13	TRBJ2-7	ASSPLVRGGGRSSYEQY
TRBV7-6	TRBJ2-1	ASSPTYGSGRLSSYNEQF
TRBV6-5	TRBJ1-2	ASSYNQGGGYT
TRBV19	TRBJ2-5	ASSIRRGYQETQY